These 32 T cell receptor beta chains were sequenced from one sample in a study of T-cell memory formation after mild COVID-19. TCRdb re-derived calls from the 5' RACE reads in MiXCR, one entry per CDR3 protein. The sample contains 100,000 to 150,000 distinct CDR3 sequences, about 5.9% of which appear only once. Sequenced input: PBMCs or a T cell subset sorted from them (not recorded which). These receptors all come from an adult woman who had mild COVID-19 (a few samples of this study predate the infection). Cell type and time point are not known.

This clonotype occurred a few times. The gene calls are TRBV12-3 or TRBV12-4 and TRBJ1-1, with 10 bases that match TRBD1. This CDR3 contains 14 residues. With V trimmed by 1 base and J by 11 bases, 7 bases remained unmatched. CDR3 residues: CASSLGQGAFDAFF. CDR3 coding DNA: TGTGCCAGCAGTTTAGGACAGGGGGCGTTTGATGCTTTCTTT.

The chain carries TRBV4-2 and TRBJ2-7; D uncertain. V lost 0 bases and J lost 6, with 12 bases in between. This CDR3 comprises 14 residues. In germline, CDR1 is LGHNA, CDR2 YNFKEQ. For the CDR3, the DNA is TGTGCCAGCAGCCAAGATCGTCTGTCTCCCGAGCAGTACTTC. Its protein product is CASSQDRLSPEQYF.

This clonotype was counted ten times or more. This chain's CDR3 is CASSTGTSGRAQGEQFF. CDR3 bases: TGCGCCAGCAGCACCGGAACTAGCGGGAGGGCCCAGGGTGAGCAGTTCTTC. The rearrangement links TRBV5-1 to TRBJ2-1; 13 bases agree with TRBD2. V gave up 4 bases and J gave up 9 bases; unmatched junction bases: 13. The CDR3 spans 17 residues. CDR1 is SGHRS, CDR2 YFSETQ, per germline.

This clonotype was counted at least ten times. The chain uses TRBV12-3 or TRBV12-4 and TRBJ2-7; the match to TRBD1 covers 10 bases. V lost 6 bases and J lost 2; bases outside the gene matches: 1. This CDR3 has 13 residues. CDR3 loop: CASSGTGAYEQYF. The CDR3 nucleotides are TGTGCCAGCAGCGGGACAGGGGCCTACGAGCAGTACTTC.

This clonotype was detected only a few times. The chain couples TRBV15 to TRBJ2-5; D is uncertain. In germline, CDR1 is LNHNV, CDR2 YYDKDF (reference sequence). V shed 5 bases and J shed 5 bases, with 9 bases lying between them. This CDR3 has 12 amino acids. The CDR3 DNA reads as TGTGCCACCAGCTTTAGTCGGGAGACCCAGTACTTC. Its protein is CATSFSRETQYF.

This clonotype has a handful of counts. The rearrangement joins TRBV5-8 to TRBJ2-3; 7 positions agree with TRBD1. V shed 6 bases, J shed 2 bases, and the junction held 6 bases outside the gene matches. The length of the CDR3 is 14 residues. Germline CDR1 SGHTS, CDR2 YDEGEE. CDR3 residues: CASKMTGYTDTQYF. The DNA for the CDR3 is TGTGCCAGCAAAATGACAGGGTACACAGATACGCAGTATTTT.

This clonotype was observed at least ten times. This chain joins TRBV7-2 and TRBJ2-3; D remains ambiguous. V was shortened by 5 bases and J by 8 bases, with 11 bases between the two germline ends. This CDR3 has 12 residues. CDR1 is SGHTA, CDR2 FQGNSA, per germline. The CDR3 sequence is CASSPPLATQYF. The CDR3 DNA reads as TGTGCCAGCAGCCCCCCCTTGGCTACGCAGTATTTT. The complete variable domain, with remaining parts taken from reference TRBV7-2 and TRBJ2-3, reads GAGVSQSPSNKVTEKGKDVELRCDPISGHTALYWYRQSLGQGLEFLIYFQGNSAPDKSGLPSDRFSAERTGGSVSTLTIQRTQQEDSAVYLCASSPPLATQYFGPGTRLTVL.

The rearrangement links TRBV12-3 or TRBV12-4 to TRBJ2-3; 8 nucleotides line up with TRBD1. V lost 5 bases, J lost 3 bases, and 7 bases stayed unmatched. The CDR3 sequence is 15 residues long. This CDR3 reads CASSQDRGWTDTQYF. The CDR3, as DNA: TGTGCCAGCAGTCAAGACAGGGGATGGACAGATACGCAGTATTTT.

This clonotype was counted only a few times. CDR3 region: CASSFVPSTDTQYF. The DNA of the CDR3 is TGTGCCAGCAGTTTTGTCCCGAGCACAGATACGCAGTATTTT. This sequence joins TRBV12-3 or TRBV12-4 and TRBJ2-3; D unclear. The CDR3 covers 14 residues. Deletions cut 3 bases from V and 0 bases from J, with 7 bases between.

This clonotype has more than one count but fewer than ten. The CDR3: CASSQGQAGGRETQYF. The DNA for the CDR3 is TGCGCCAGCAGCCAAGGTCAGGCGGGTGGTAGAGAGACCCAGTACTTC. This chain joins TRBV4-1 and TRBJ2-5; TRBD2 might be the D (5 bases). Germline values: CDR1 MGHRA, CDR2 YSYEKL. There are 16 residues in the CDR3. The V and J ends lost 1 base and 4 bases respectively, with 16 bases between them.

This clonotype was counted only a few times. The chain links TRBV7-9 to TRBJ2-1, with 7 bases lining up with TRBD2. The germline CDR1 and CDR2 sequences are SEHNR and FQNEAQ (reference sequence). The CDR3 contains 15 residues. V dropped 1 base and J dropped 4; count of bases not matched to a gene: 4. The CDR3 nucleotides read TGTGCCAGCAGCTTAGTGACTAGCAGATACAATGAGCAGTTCTTC. Protein sequence: CASSLVTSRYNEQFF.

In its sample, this clonotype was seen a few times. V gene TRBV24-1 combines with J gene TRBJ2-1; tentatively, D is TRBD1 (7 bases). V was shortened by 3 bases and J by 4 bases, with 18 bases between the two germline ends. Germline V gene data show CDR1 as KGHDR and CDR2 as SFDVKD. The CDR3 consists of 17 residues. CDR3 nucleotides: TGTGCCACCAGTGATCACCTCGACAGGGCGGGGTACAATGAGCAGTTCTTC. As protein: CATSDHLDRAGYNEQFF.

V usage is TRBV12-3 or TRBV12-4 and J usage is TRBJ2-1; D not resolved. The V end lost 2 bases, the J end lost 3 bases, and 8 bases lay between the germline ends. The CDR3 sequence is 14 residues long. CDR3 nucleotide sequence: TGTGCCAGCAGTTTAAAAAGGCTCTACAATGAGCAGTTCTTC. This gives the protein CASSLKRLYNEQFF.

The chain is built from TRBV6-5 and TRBJ2-3; tentative D call: TRBD2 (5 bases). Between the trimmed V and J ends, which lost 8 bases and 6 bases, there was a span of 21 bases. Germline lookup yields CDR1 MNHEY and CDR2 SVGAGI. The CDR3 sequence is 15 residues long. The CDR3 DNA reads as TGTGCCAGCCACAGTAGAGGGAGAAGGATGGATACGCAGTATTTT. Protein product: CASHSRGRRMDTQYF.

The table lists this clonotype with a count of one. The chain couples TRBV11-2 to TRBJ1-4; unclear D gene. CDR1 and CDR2 (germline): SGHAT, FQNNGV. The CDR3 is made up of 14 amino acids. Trimming shortened V by 2 bases and J by 1 base, and 5 bases separated the two germline ends. CDR3 DNA: TGTGCCAGCAGCTTACGGGGAACTAATGAAAAACTGTTTTTT. Translation gives CASSLRGTNEKLFF.

This clonotype was detected ten times or more. CDR3 DNA sequence: TGCGCCAGCAGCTTGGGGCGAGGAAACCAAGAGACCCAGTACTTC. It translates to CASSLGRGNQETQYF. The chain carries TRBV5-1 and TRBJ2-5; D remains ambiguous. CDR3 length equals 15 residues. V lost 0 bases and J 0 bases, leaving 9 bases between the germline ends. CDR1 and CDR2 from the germline V gene are SGHRS and YFSETQ. Full variable domain (remainder filled in from reference TRBV5-1 and TRBJ2-5): KAGVTQTPRYLIKTRGQQVTLSCSPISGHRSVSWYQQTPGQGLQFLFEYFSETQRNKGNFPGRFSGRQFSNSRSEMNVSTLELGDSALYLCASSLGRGNQETQYFGPGTRLLVL.

This clonotype was observed at least ten times. The gene calls are TRBV7-2 and TRBJ2-4; either TRBD1 or TRBD2 may supply D (5 bases each). CDR3 length: 14 amino acids. Trimming cost V 5 bases and J 11 bases, with 19 bases left between them. CDR1 is SGHTA and CDR2 is FQGNSA in the germline V gene. The CDR3 sequence is CASSGGSGGTVQYF. Written as DNA, the CDR3 is TGTGCCAGCAGCGGGGGATCAGGTGGGACCGTTCAGTACTTC. The full variable domain, in which reference TRBV7-2 and TRBJ2-4 provide the parts outside the CDR3, is GAGVSQSPSNKVTEKGKDVELRCDPISGHTALYWYRQSLGQGLEFLIYFQGNSAPDKSGLPSDRFSAERTGGSVSTLTIQRTQQEDSAVYLCASSGGSGGTVQYFGAGTRLSVL.

This chain uses TRBV18 with TRBJ2-6; 9 nucleotides agree with TRBD1. This CDR3 region has 19 residues. The V and J ends lost 3 bases and 4 bases, in that order; junction bases with no gene match: 13. CDR1 and CDR2 from the germline V gene are KGHSH and LQKENI. CDR3 DNA: TGTGCCAGCTCACCTCGCGGACAGGGGAAGACGAGGGGGGCCAACGTCCTGACTTTC. Amino acids: CASSPRGQGKTRGANVLTF.

This clonotype was picked up a small number of times. The V call is TRBV6-5, the J call TRBJ2-2; D is perhaps TRBD2 (7 bases). CDR3 length: 16 residues. With 5 bases removed from V and 7 bases from J, the gap between germline ends came to 20 bases. Germline values: CDR1 MNHEY, CDR2 SVGAGI. CDR3 coding DNA: TGTGCCAGCAGTCCCAGCCCCCAAGGGGGGGTCGGGGAGCTGTTTTTT. It translates to CASSPSPQGGVGELFF.

This clonotype was detected many times. The rearrangement links TRBV21-1 to TRBJ1-4; TRBD1 reflects the table's D call only, with no check against the DNA. TRBV21-1 is a pseudogene segment. This CDR3 contains 13 residues. DNA of the CDR3: TGTGCCAGCAGCAAACCCAGGGGTGAAAAACTGTTTTTT. Encoded protein: CASSKPRGEKLFF.

The sample holds many counts of this clonotype. This chain uses TRBV6-6 with TRBJ1-2, with TRBD1 matching 10 bases. The CDR3 has 15 amino acids. Germline CDR1 MNHNY, CDR2 SVGAGI (reference sequence). The V gene end was trimmed by 5 bases and the J gene end by 2 bases; junction bases not matched to a gene: 5. The CDR3 sequence: CASSPWTGGNYGYTF. The CDR3 DNA sequence: TGTGCCAGCAGTCCATGGACAGGGGGGAACTATGGCTACACCTTC.

This clonotype was found a few times. The rearrangement uses TRBV7-9 and TRBJ1-6; the D gene is possibly TRBD1 (5 bases). V gave up 0 bases and J gave up 6 bases, with 9 bases separating them. Germline assignment: CDR1 SEHNR and CDR2 FQNEAQ (reference sequence). The CDR3 covers 15 residues. The CDR3 reads CASSLAQGSNSPLHF. The DNA for the CDR3 is TGTGCCAGCAGCTTAGCGCAGGGTAGTAATTCACCCCTCCACTTT.

The chain links TRBV7-3 to TRBJ2-1, with D possibly being TRBD1 (6 bases). V gave up 2 bases and J gave up 8 bases, with 16 bases separating them. The CDR3 length is 15 residues. The germline V gene has CDR1 SGHTA and CDR2 FQGTGA. The CDR3 DNA reads as TGTGCCAGCAGCTTATCGCAGGGACAATGGGATGAGCAGTTCTTC. Residues: CASSLSQGQWDEQFF. Using reference TRBV7-3 and TRBJ2-1 for the parts outside the CDR3, the full variable domain is GAGVSQTPSNKVTEKGKYVELRCDPISGHTALYWYRQSLGQGPEFLIYFQGTGAADDSGLPNDRFFAVRPEGSVSTLKIQRTERGDSAVYLCASSLSQGQWDEQFFGPGTRLTVL.

The table lists this clonotype with a few counts. The J gene is TRBJ1-3, the V gene TRBV20-1; D gene uncertain. V lost 6 bases to trimming and J lost 2 bases, with 8 bases between them. Germline CDR1 and CDR2: DFQATT and SNEGSKA (reference sequence). This CDR3 has 12 residues. The CDR3 sequence: CSAHTPGNTIYF. DNA of the CDR3: TGCAGTGCCCACACCCCTGGAAACACCATATATTTT.

This clonotype was seen more than once but under ten times. The gene calls are TRBV5-1 and TRBJ2-5; 10 bases line up with TRBD1. The CDR3 is made up of 14 amino acids. V lost 3 bases and J lost 9; bases outside the gene matches: 8. The germline V gene has CDR1 SGHRS and CDR2 YFSETQ. In nucleotides, the CDR3 is TGCGCCAGCAGCTCGGGACAGGGGTCCAGGGCCCAGTACTTC. It translates to CASSSGQGSRAQYF.

On this clonotype itself: Being one base from a much bigger clone, this may be a read error. This rearrangement joins TRBV12-3 or TRBV12-4 to TRBJ2-1; TRBD2 matches at 8 bases. J gave up 8 bases and V 6 bases, and 12 bases lay outside the gene matches. This CDR3 has 15 amino acids. The CDR3 sequence: CASRSTGGPNDEQFF. The CDR3, as DNA: TGTGCCAGCAGGTCTACGGGGGGGCCAAACGATGAGCAGTTCTTC.

This clonotype was observed a handful of times. This sequence joins TRBV12-3 or TRBV12-4 and TRBJ1-4, with D possibly TRBD1 on 6 matching bases. The V and J ends lost 7 bases and 7 bases respectively, with 16 bases between them. The CDR3 length is 14 residues. The CDR3 loop reads CASTTSGGGEKLFF. The CDR3 DNA sequence: TGTGCCAGCACCACCTCGGGGGGCGGTGAAAAACTGTTTTTT.

This clonotype was observed at least ten times. The chain combines TRBV4-2 with TRBJ2-7; TRBD2 matches at 9 bases. Germline loops: CDR1 LGHNA, CDR2 YNFKEQ. Trimming cost V 5 bases and J 8 bases; bases outside gene matches: 13. The CDR3 sequence is 15 residues long. In DNA form, the CDR3 reads TGTGCCAGCAGCAAGGGGGCGGGAGGGGATACGCAGCAGTACTTC. Translated, it gives CASSKGAGGDTQQYF.

The chain uses TRBV5-1 and TRBJ2-1, with TRBD2 matching 7 bases. The CDR3 totals 14 residues. With V trimmed by 4 bases and J by 3 bases, 4 bases remained unmatched. In germline, CDR1 is SGHRS, CDR2 YFSETQ. The CDR3 protein is CASSAGGYYNEQFF. CDR3 DNA: TGCGCCAGCAGCGCCGGGGGGTACTACAATGAGCAGTTCTTC.

This clonotype was detected many times. The chain has TRBV4-2 and TRBJ2-4; 7 bases map to TRBD2. With 0 bases clipped from V and 0 bases from J, the junction kept 8 bases outside the gene matches. This CDR3 has 18 residues. Germline V gives CDR1 LGHNA, CDR2 YNFKEQ. As DNA, the CDR3 is TGTGCCAGCAGCCAAGACGCGCGGACTAGGGAAGCCAAAAACATTCAGTACTTC. Protein product: CASSQDARTREAKNIQYF.

The chain employs TRBV10-3 and TRBJ2-5; a possible D gene is TRBD2 (5 bases). The germline gives CDR1 ENHRY, CDR2 SYGVKD. Trimming removed 6 bases from V and 5 bases from J, with 10 bases in between. The CDR3 contains 12 residues. As DNA, the CDR3 is TGTGCCATCAGAGGGAGTGGGGAGACCCAGTACTTC. As protein: CAIRGSGETQYF.

In this sample, this clonotype turned up many times. The rearrangement uses TRBV7-9 and TRBJ2-3; unclear D gene. V lost 0 bases, J lost 2 bases, and 12 bases lay in between. Per germline, CDR1 SEHNR and CDR2 FQNEAQ (reference sequence). CDR3 length: 16 amino acids. CDR3: CASSLAREATTDTQYF. The CDR3 DNA sequence: TGTGCCAGCAGCTTAGCGAGAGAGGCCACCACAGATACGCAGTATTTT.